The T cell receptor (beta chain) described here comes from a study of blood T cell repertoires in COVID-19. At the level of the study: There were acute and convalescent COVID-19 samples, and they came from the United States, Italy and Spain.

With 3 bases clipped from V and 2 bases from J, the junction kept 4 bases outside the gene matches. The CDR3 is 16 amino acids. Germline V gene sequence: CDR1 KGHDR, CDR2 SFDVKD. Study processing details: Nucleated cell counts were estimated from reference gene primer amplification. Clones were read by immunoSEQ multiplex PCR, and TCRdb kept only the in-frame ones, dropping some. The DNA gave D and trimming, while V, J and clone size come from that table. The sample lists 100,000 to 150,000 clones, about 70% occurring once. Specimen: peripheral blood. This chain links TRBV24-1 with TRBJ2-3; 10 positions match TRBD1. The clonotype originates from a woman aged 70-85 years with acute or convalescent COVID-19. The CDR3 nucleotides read TGTGCCACCAGTGATACGGGACAGGGGAACACAGATACGCAGTATTTT. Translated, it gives CATSDTGQGNTDTQYF.